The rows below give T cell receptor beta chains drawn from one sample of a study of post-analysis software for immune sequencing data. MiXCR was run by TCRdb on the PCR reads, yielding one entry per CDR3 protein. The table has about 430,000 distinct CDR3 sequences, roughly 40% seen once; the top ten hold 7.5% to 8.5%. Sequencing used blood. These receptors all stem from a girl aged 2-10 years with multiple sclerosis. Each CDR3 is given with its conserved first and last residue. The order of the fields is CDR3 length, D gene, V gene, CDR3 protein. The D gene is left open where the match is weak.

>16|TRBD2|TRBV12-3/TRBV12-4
CASSPLAGPGGNEQFF
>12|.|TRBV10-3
CAISESRELQYF
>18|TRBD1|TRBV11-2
CASSLDHWGQGVQETQYF
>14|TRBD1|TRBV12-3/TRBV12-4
CASSPRGGDQPQHF
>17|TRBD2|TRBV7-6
CASSLTPPLAGGDEQYF
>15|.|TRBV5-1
CASSVGRTARETQYF
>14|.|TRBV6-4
CASMFRTRAYEQYF
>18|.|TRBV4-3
CAGSQAVLGKSSYNEQYF
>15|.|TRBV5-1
CASSPFPRGTGELFF
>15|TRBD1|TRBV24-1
CATSGRTGGPYGYTF
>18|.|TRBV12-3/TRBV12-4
CASSFGPLIRDSNQPQHF
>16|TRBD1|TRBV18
CASSPQGTGGGGEQFF
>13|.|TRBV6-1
CASRDGTNYGYTF
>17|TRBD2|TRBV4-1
CASSQDLSSGGRHTQYF
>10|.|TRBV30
CALDSGGYTF
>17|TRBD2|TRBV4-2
CASSQVGDGGGAVGQFF
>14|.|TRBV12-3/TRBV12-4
CASSLVVSADTQYF
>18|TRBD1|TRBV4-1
CASSLRDRGYSSTDTQYF
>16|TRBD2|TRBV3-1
CASSQDPASGLETQYF
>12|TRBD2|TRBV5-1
CASTLGGDEQFF
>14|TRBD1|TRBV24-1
CATSPGQGDNEQFF
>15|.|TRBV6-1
CATQYRDDPTYEQFF
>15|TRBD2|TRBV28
CASSTTSGGRNIQYF
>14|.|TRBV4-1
CASSHEAGPDTQYF
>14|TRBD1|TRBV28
CASKRTGGGQPQHF
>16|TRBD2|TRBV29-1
CSVAHIAGGPTYEQYF
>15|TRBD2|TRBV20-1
CSARDYAGVSDTQYF
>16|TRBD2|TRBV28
CASSLALAGEGNEQFF
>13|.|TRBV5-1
CASSFRDKGGYTF
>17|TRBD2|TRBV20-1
CSARVFPLGLAGETQYF
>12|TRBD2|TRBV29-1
CSVRSGGYEQYF
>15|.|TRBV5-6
CASSSTGQWSYEQYF
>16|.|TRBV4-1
CASTPLWVRGNYGYTF
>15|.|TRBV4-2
CASSRGRGFGSPLHF
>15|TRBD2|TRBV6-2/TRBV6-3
CASKMASGGAREQFF
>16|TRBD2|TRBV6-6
CASTSRPGGDYNEQFF